This T cell receptor beta chain was captured by sequencing in a study of T cell responses to AZD1222 COVID-19 vaccine (dated by TCRdb to 2020 to 2023). Turning to the overall study: TCR sequencing covered 230 or so trial participants: approximately 200 given two doses of AZD1222 and around 26 given two doses of MenACWY control vaccine. Enrollment into the trials was organized by age into subgroups of 18-55, 56-69 and 70-plus years, and those subgroups contained approximately 150, 30 and 60 TCR-sequenced participants, respectively.

Points on this clone: No antigen is known for it. Base-call qualities are not available, and no considerably larger clone is one nucleotide away.

The CDR3 holds 14 amino acids from the cysteine to the phenylalanine. Left in the record is the CDR3 DNA by itself, 42 bases read in frame from the first base. V drops 5 bases and J drops 4 bases, leaving 15 bases in between. CDR1 SGHRS and CDR2 YFSETQ are derived from the germline V gene. Points the paper makes about the study in general: Participants were mostly white British, with more females than males. The authors suggested clonal diversity may have been underestimated. After two AZD1222 doses, spike-specific TCR breadth and depth were significantly higher than at day 0 and than in MenACWY recipients. Conclusions about previously exposed vaccinees were limited because only a handful of AZD1222 recipients were SARS-CoV-2 seropositive at baseline. No day 14 peak-response samples were available, so repertoires were characterized only after the peak T cell response. The 56-69-year group was small, and its depth increase did not reach significance, likely because of low power. Epitopes outside the regions mutated in the B.1.351 and B.1.1.7 variants were reportedly recognized by nearly half of the unique spike-specific TCRs. Vaccine-associated CD4 TCRs spanned the whole spike protein, with dominant responses in regions 160-218 and 743-854.

The CDR3 regions of human TCRbeta chains were analyzed by immunosequencing. The source study handled its data this way. Repertoire TCRs were matched against a reference library of SARS-CoV-2-specific TCRs generated with the MIRA antigen-specificity platform. Breadth meant the fraction of unique TCRs that were SARS-CoV-2-associated, whereas depth meant the fraction of total T cells that were SARS-CoV-2-associated. Using the MIRA data, each spike-specific TCR was mapped to the spike region that the TCR reacts to and placed in a CD4 or CD8 class. Log10-transformed breadth and depth values were compared by one-way ANOVA with Sidak's multiple comparisons tests. In TCRdb, the immuneACCESS table is reduced to in-frame sequences with V and J assigned. These tables do not hold every clone; where another copy was compared, an unresolved V gene accounts for under half, and the others remain unexplained. Clonal size and the V and J genes are those of that table, whereas D and trimming came from the DNA. This sample is represented by 210,000 or so clones; about 93% of them were singletons. The ten largest clones capture roughly 1% of the sample.

Taken with the paper, the label for time point translates to: baseline before first vaccination. Read against the paper, the sample's treatment or condition label means: meningococcal conjugate vaccine given as trial control. Samples from vaccinated people were obtained from the UK trials COV001 and COV002, which included a single-blind randomized controlled phase 2/3 trial of AZD1222 (ChAdOx1 nCoV-19) in healthy adults. For TCRbeta chain sequencing, PBMC samples were collected from trial participants at day 0 and at day 28 after the second dose. The sequence joins TRBV5-1 to TRBJ1-1, with a tentative D gene TRBD1 over 6 matching bases. The sequenced sample was peripheral blood, obtained on day 0 of MenACWY control vaccination. The sequence came from an adult in good health. The DNA is TGCGCCAGCAGTCCTACAGGGATTGTCACTGAAGCTTTCTTT. Its amino acids are CASSPTGIVTEAFF.